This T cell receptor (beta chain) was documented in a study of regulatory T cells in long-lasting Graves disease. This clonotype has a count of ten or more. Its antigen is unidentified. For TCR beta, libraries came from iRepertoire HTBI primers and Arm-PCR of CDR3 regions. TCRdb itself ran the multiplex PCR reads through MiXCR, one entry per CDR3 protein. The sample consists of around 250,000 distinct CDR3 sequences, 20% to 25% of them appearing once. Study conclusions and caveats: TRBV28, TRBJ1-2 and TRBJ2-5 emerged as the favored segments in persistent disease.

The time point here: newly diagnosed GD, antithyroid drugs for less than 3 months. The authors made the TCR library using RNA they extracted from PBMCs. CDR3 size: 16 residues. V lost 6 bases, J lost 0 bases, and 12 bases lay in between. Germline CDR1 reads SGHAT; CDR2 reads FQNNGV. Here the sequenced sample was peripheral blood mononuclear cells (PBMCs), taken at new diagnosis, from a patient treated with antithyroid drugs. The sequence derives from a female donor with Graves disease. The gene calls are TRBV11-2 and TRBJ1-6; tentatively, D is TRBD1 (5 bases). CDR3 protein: CASSRTLSSYNSPLHF. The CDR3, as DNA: TGTGCCAGCAGTCGGACACTGAGCTCCTATAATTCACCCCTCCACTTT. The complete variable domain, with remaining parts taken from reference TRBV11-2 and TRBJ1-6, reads EAGVAQSPRYKIIEKRQSVAFWCNPISGHATLYWYQQILGQGPKLLIQFQNNGVVDDSQLPKDRFSAERLKGVDSTLKIQPAKLEDSAVYLCASSRTLSSYNSPLHFGNGTRLTVT.